A selection of T cell receptor beta chains follows, all from one sample in a study of blood T cells in healthy people across ages. From the 5' RACE reads, TCRdb called clonotypes with MiXCR, one entry per CDR3 protein. The data contain hundreds of thousands of distinct CDR3 sequences, under 65% of them singletons. The sample was blood. Receptors originate from a man in his 60s in good health. Each CDR3 is given with its conserved first and last residue. A D gene is named only where the DNA matches it firmly. Size tells how often a clone was seen (once, few, many) or the class of an expanded clone, and some rows leave it out.

CDR3nt	CDR3aa	abundance	v_gene	j_gene	d_gene
TGTGCCAGCAGCCCGGGACAGGGATTAAATGAGCAGTTCTTC	CASSPGQGLNEQFF	.	TRBV3-1	TRBJ2-1	TRBD1
TGCTCCAGCAGCTTAGAATCACGGGCAACCTACAAGCAGTACTTC	CSSSLESRATYKQYF	.	TRBV11-2	TRBJ2-4	.
TGTGCCATCAGTAATAGTCCGGAGACCCAGTACTTC	CAISNSPETQYF	.	TRBV10-3	TRBJ2-5	.
TGCGCCAGCAGCCAAACCCACCATCGAAACATTCAGTACTTC	CASSQTHHRNIQYF	.	TRBV4-1	TRBJ2-4	.
TGTGCCAGCAATACGGACATCACTGGCACAGATACGCAGTATTTT	CASNTDITGTDTQYF	once	TRBV2	TRBJ2-3	.
TGTGCCACCAGCAGAGATTTGTTAGCGGGGAACCAAGAGACCCAGTACTTC	CATSRDLLAGNQETQYF	once	TRBV15	TRBJ2-5	TRBD2
TGCAGTGCTAGAGATAAAATTGGTTTCGGCAATCAGCCCCAGCATTTT	CSARDKIGFGNQPQHF	once	TRBV20-1	TRBJ1-5	.
TGCGCCAGCAGCCAAGTTCCGGCTAGCGGGGGGGCTAATGAGCAGTTCTTC	CASSQVPASGGANEQFF	.	TRBV4-1	TRBJ2-1	TRBD2
TGTGCCAGCAGCTTAGAGAGGACCCTCTATGGCTACACCTTC	CASSLERTLYGYTF	.	TRBV7-2	TRBJ1-2	.
TGTGCCAGCAGCCGGGGGGATTTGCTATTTTTT	CASSRGDLLFF	.	TRBV5-6	TRBJ1-4	.
TGTGCCTCCCGGAGGCTAGCGAGCCCTAATTACAATGAGCAGTTCTTC	CASRRLASPNYNEQFF	.	TRBV12-3/TRBV12-4	TRBJ2-1	.
TGTGCCAGCAGTTACGGAGGAGGGGGCGCGGGCTATGGCTACACCTTC	CASSYGGGGAGYGYTF	.	TRBV6-2/TRBV6-3	TRBJ1-2	TRBD1
TGCAGTGCTAGAGATCAGGTTCGACAGGAAGATGGCTACACCTTC	CSARDQVRQEDGYTF	few	TRBV20-1	TRBJ1-2	.
TGTGCCAGCAGCGTAAGCACCTCTGGGGCCAACGTCCTGACTTTC	CASSVSTSGANVLTF	.	TRBV9	TRBJ2-6	.
TGCGCCAGCAGCCAAGAGCCCTCCCCAGATACGCAGTATTTT	CASSQEPSPDTQYF	few	TRBV4-1	TRBJ2-3	.
TGTGCCAGCAGCCGTGCGGTTCTCGACATTCAGTACTTC	CASSRAVLDIQYF	.	TRBV7-2	TRBJ2-4	.
TGTGCCAGCAGTGAGCGGGGGGGCCCAGATACGCAGTATTTT	CASSERGGPDTQYF	.	TRBV6-1	TRBJ2-3	TRBD2
TGTGCCAGCAGGTTAACCACAACCAATGAAAAACTGTTTTTT	CASRLTTTNEKLFF	.	TRBV7-2	TRBJ1-4	.
TGTGCCAGCAGCGGTTCTAGCGGGGGGCAGGATACGCAGTATTTT	CASSGSSGGQDTQYF	few	TRBV25-1	TRBJ2-3	TRBD2
TGTGCCAGCAGCTTAAATGGGGCCAACGTCCTGACTTTC	CASSLNGANVLTF	few	TRBV11-2	TRBJ2-6	.
TGTGCCAGCAGCCCGTTAGCGGGGGCTTCCTACAATGAGCAGTTCTTC	CASSPLAGASYNEQFF	.	TRBV9	TRBJ2-1	TRBD2
TGCAGCGTTGAGTGGCAGGCCGGGGAGCTGTTTTTT	CSVEWQAGELFF	.	TRBV29-1	TRBJ2-2	.
TGTGCCAGCAGGGGGTACACTGAAGCTTTCTTT	CASRGYTEAFF	.	TRBV6-5	TRBJ1-1	.
TGTGCCATCAGCCCCATACAGGGTTGGAATGAGCAGTTCTTC	CAISPIQGWNEQFF	.	TRBV10-3	TRBJ2-1	.
TGTGCCACCGCACTTCTGGTTGGTCAGCCCCAGCATTTT	CATALLVGQPQHF	.	TRBV15	TRBJ1-5	.
TGCAGTGCTAGAGGGGGGGACAGGGGGATGTACGAGCAGTACTTC	CSARGGDRGMYEQYF	.	TRBV20-1	TRBJ2-7	TRBD1
TGTGCCAGCAGTGCGCCACAGGGAACCTTTAGCAATCAGCCCCAGCATTTT	CASSAPQGTFSNQPQHF	.	TRBV6-2/TRBV6-3	TRBJ1-5	.
TGTGCCAGCAGCCAAGATAACGGGGGGCACAATGAGCAGTTCTTC	CASSQDNGGHNEQFF	few	TRBV3-1	TRBJ2-1	.
TGTGCCAGCCTACCGCAGGGCCGGACGTTGGGCACAGATACGCAGTATTTT	CASLPQGRTLGTDTQYF	.	TRBV10-3	TRBJ2-3	.